Presented here are 21 T cell receptor beta chains from one specimen sequenced in a study of cytomegalovirus exposure and HLA in healthy donors. Vbeta (60) and Jbeta (13) primers were used in the PCR. TCRdb keeps only in-frame clones here, not all; method: immunoSEQ multiplex PCR. Of under 200,000 clones in the sample, around 80% were seen once. The sample was PBMCs. These receptors were collected from a man aged 35 to 55 in good health and CMV-seronegative.

The chain links TRBV10-2 to TRBJ2-1, with 9 bases lining up with TRBD1. The CDR3 is 14 amino acids. J lost 8 bases, V lost 4 bases, and 6 bases had no gene match. In germline, CDR1 is WSHSY, CDR2 SAAADI. The CDR3 DNA sequence: TGCGCCAGCAGTGCTAGGACAGGGGACGATGAGCAGTTCTTC. Protein sequence: CASSARTGDDEQFF.

This clone has a single count. The chain combines TRBV15 with TRBJ1-5; possibly TRBD1 for D (6 bases). CDR3 size: 14 residues. V shed 5 bases and J shed 3 bases, with 11 bases lying between them. Germline V gives CDR1 LNHNV, CDR2 YYDKDF (reference sequence). The DNA of the CDR3 is TGTGCCACCAGCTCGGACAGCTCCAATCAGCCCCAGCATTTT. Amino acid sequence: CATSSDSSNQPQHF.

V is TRBV4-2 and J is TRBJ2-6; the D gene is possibly TRBD1 (6 bases). The CDR3 extends over 18 amino acids. Per the germline V gene, CDR1 is LGHNA and CDR2 is YNFKEQ. The ends were cut back, 1 base at V and 2 bases at J, with 15 bases in the middle. CDR3 protein: CASSQVTHRDPGANVLTF. DNA for the CDR3: TGTGCCAGCAGCCAAGTTACTCACAGGGACCCTGGGGCCAACGTCCTGACTTTC.

The chain uses TRBV7-2 and TRBJ2-3, with 9 bases fitting TRBD2. The CDR3 is made up of 17 amino acids. The junction had 14 bases not matched to a gene; V was cut back by 5 bases and J by 5 bases. In germline, CDR1 is SGHTA, CDR2 FQGNSA. CDR3 protein: CASSRGPGGGGRDTQYF. CDR3 DNA: TGTGCCAGCAGCCGGGGGCCCGGCGGGGGGGGCAGAGATACGCAGTATTTT.

The V and J genes are TRBV4-3 and TRBJ2-1, with TRBD1 identical over 10 bases. Germline CDR1 reads LGHNA; CDR2 reads YSLEER. There are 15 residues in the CDR3. V shed 3 bases, J shed 10 bases, and the junction held 9 bases outside the gene matches. The CDR3 coding sequence is TGCGCCAGCAGCCAGACGGGACAGGGGTTCGGCGAGCAGTTCTTC. Amino acids: CASSQTGQGFGEQFF.

This chain uses TRBV30 with TRBJ2-7; 7 bases agree with TRBD2. The CDR3 is 13 residues long. Germline V lookup: CDR1 GTSNPN, CDR2 SVGIG (reference sequence). After removal of 5 bases from V and 3 bases from J, the junction contained 7 bases not matched to a gene. CDR3 bases: TGTGCCTGGGGGAGGGTGTCCCGCTACGAGCAGTACTTC. Translation: CAWGRVSRYEQYF.

The J gene is TRBJ1-1, the V gene TRBV7-2; 7 bases align to TRBD1. The junction had 9 bases not matched to a gene; V was cut back by 1 base and J by 7 bases. Germline CDR1 SGHTA, CDR2 FQGNSA. The CDR3 extends over 15 amino acids. CDR3 DNA sequence: TGTGCCAGCAGCTTAGGGGGCGGCAGGGGGAATGAAGCTTTCTTT. It codes for CASSLGGGRGNEAFF.

The chain employs TRBV4-1 and TRBJ2-7, with D possibly TRBD2 on 6 matching bases. The CDR3 loop spans 15 amino acids. Deletions cut 1 base from V and 2 bases from J, with 12 bases between. The germline V gene has CDR1 MGHRA and CDR2 YSYEKL. As DNA, the CDR3 is TGCGCCAGCAGCCAAGTAGGAGGGTTCCCCTACGAGCAGTACTTC. This sequence encodes CASSQVGGFPYEQYF.

The chain uses TRBV5-8 and TRBJ1-5, with 11 bases fitting TRBD1. Per germline, CDR1 SGHTS and CDR2 YDEGEE. V was clipped by 5 bases and J by 6 bases; unmatched bases: 7. This CDR3 has 15 amino acids. The CDR3 spells CASRPGTGGTQPQHF. Here the CDR3 DNA reads TGTGCCAGCAGGCCCGGGACAGGGGGTACTCAGCCCCAGCATTTT.

The rearrangement joins TRBV7-8 to TRBJ2-3, with 9 bases that match TRBD2. V lost 1 base to trimming and J lost 0 bases; unmatched junction nucleotides: 11. This CDR3 comprises 19 residues. CDR1 and CDR2 (germline): SGHVS, FQNEAQ. CDR3 coding DNA: TGTGCCAGCAGCTTAGAGGAGAGTCGCGGGAGGGCTAGCACAGATACGCAGTATTTT. Protein sequence: CASSLEESRGRASTDTQYF.

The V gene is TRBV9, the J gene TRBJ2-4; 11 bases line up with TRBD2. Germline V CDR1 and CDR2: SGDLS, YYNGEE. The CDR3 has 13 residues. The ends lost 6 bases at V and 6 bases at J; junction bases unmatched: 2. The CDR3 protein is CASTGTSGNIQYF. CDR3 coding DNA: TGTGCCAGCACCGGGACTAGCGGAAACATTCAGTACTTC. Full variable domain (missing parts from reference TRBV9 and TRBJ2-4): DSGVTQTPKHLITATGQRVTLRCSPRSGDLSVYWYQQSLDQGLQFLIQYYNGEERAKGNILERFSAQQFPDLHSELNLSSLELGDSALYFCASTGTSGNIQYFGAGTRLSVL.

V gene TRBV28 combines with J gene TRBJ2-3; no definite D call. The CDR3 sequence is 12 residues long. Germline V gives CDR1 MDHEN, CDR2 SYDVKM. V was trimmed by 6 bases and J by 1 base, leaving 5 bases between them. The CDR3 protein is CASRIGTDTQYF. The DNA for the CDR3 is TGTGCCAGCAGGATAGGCACAGATACGCAGTATTTT.

The CDR3 loop reads CASSLQGSTDTQYF. DNA for the CDR3: TGTGCCAGCAGCTTACAGGGTAGCACAGATACGCAGTATTTT. The chain uses TRBV9 and TRBJ2-3; D is perhaps TRBD1 (6 bases). Germline lookup yields CDR1 SGDLS and CDR2 YYNGEE. The CDR3 contains 14 residues. Between the trimmed V and J ends, which lost 4 bases and 0 bases, there was a span of 9 bases.

The V call is TRBV5-1, the J call TRBJ2-5, with 8 bases matching TRBD2. The V and J ends lost 5 bases and 5 bases, in that order; junction bases with no gene match: 5. Germline CDR1 SGHRS, CDR2 YFSETQ. This CDR3 is 13 amino acids long. DNA of the CDR3: TGCGCCAGCAGATGGGGACTAGATGAGACCCAGTACTTC. Protein sequence: CASRWGLDETQYF.

Only a few counts were recorded for this clone. This chain's CDR3 is CASSLSQGGRGYF. DNA of the CDR3: TGTGCCAGCAGTTTAAGTCAGGGCGGGAGAGGATACTTC. J is TRBJ2-7 and V is TRBV27; 7 nucleotides align to TRBD2. Per germline, CDR1 MNHEY and CDR2 SMNVEV (reference sequence). CDR3 length equals 13 residues. J gave up 13 bases and V 2 bases, and 11 bases lay outside the gene matches.

CDR3 region: CAWRRQSGNEQFF. The CDR3 nucleotides read TGTGCCTGGAGGAGGCAGAGCGGCAATGAGCAGTTCTTC. V and J are TRBV30 and TRBJ2-1, with D possibly TRBD2 on 5 matching bases. Per germline, CDR1 GTSNPN and CDR2 SVGIG (reference sequence). This CDR3 comprises 13 residues. Trimming removed 3 bases from V and 6 bases from J, with 12 bases in between.

The chain uses TRBV6-1 and TRBJ1-1; D is undetermined. The CDR3 spans 15 residues. Trimming pared 2 bases from V and 0 bases from J, leaving 10 bases between. Germline V gene data show CDR1 as MNHNS and CDR2 as SASEGT. Written as DNA, the CDR3 is TGTGCCAGCAGTGAACATGAGGTCCTGAACACTGAAGCTTTCTTT. This translates into CASSEHEVLNTEAFF.

J is TRBJ2-1 and V is TRBV29-1, with TRBD2 matching 8 bases. The CDR3 runs to 15 residues. V gave up 6 bases and J gave up 3 bases; unmatched junction bases: 10. Germline V gives CDR1 SQVTM, CDR2 ANQGSEA. CDR3 sequence (DNA): TGCAGCGTCCCGGGGGGGCGGGGGCTCTACAATGAGCAGTTCTTC. This encodes CSVPGGRGLYNEQFF.

The chain carries TRBV2 and TRBJ2-3; TRBD1 matches at 7 bases. The CDR3 is made up of 15 amino acids. Germline V gene sequence: CDR1 SNHLY, CDR2 FYNNEI. Losses at the gene ends were 5 bases for V and 5 bases for J; bases not matched to a gene: 10. CDR3 sequence: CASSLGQILGDTQYF. The CDR3 coding sequence is TGTGCCAGCAGTTTGGGACAGATTCTTGGAGATACGCAGTATTTT.

The J gene is TRBJ1-5, the V gene TRBV19; TRBD1 aligns across 10 bases. From germline, CDR1 is LNHDA and CDR2 SQIVND (reference sequence). V was clipped by 6 bases and J by 4 bases; unmatched bases: 9. CDR3 length: 16 residues. CDR3 DNA sequence: TGTGCCAGTAGCCCCACCGGGACAGGGGCGAATCAGCCCCAGCATTTT. As protein: CASSPTGTGANQPQHF.

The chain links TRBV6-1 to TRBJ2-2; 8 bases are a match to TRBD1. The trim removed 5 bases at V and 4 bases at J, leaving 6 bases unmatched. From germline, CDR1 is MNHNS and CDR2 SASEGT. CDR3 size: 15 residues. Here the CDR3 reads CASSSGGGGTGELFF. The CDR3 DNA reads TGTGCCAGCAGTTCAGGGGGCGGAGGCACCGGGGAGCTGTTTTTT.